Each of the 25 T cell receptor beta chains below was sequenced from the same sample in a study of blood T cell repertoires in COVID-19 (TCRdb year 2020). Receptor libraries were prepared by the immunoSEQ multiplex PCR assay. TCRdb holds this immuneACCESS table with in-frame rearrangements only. Some clones are missing; in checked studies, unresolved V genes explain under half, and the rest has no known cause. The sample table shows some 200,000 clones, and 89% are seen once. The top ten hold roughly 0.82% of the sample. Input material: PBMCs or T cells enriched from blood (not recorded which). The receptor set was obtained from a woman between 18 and 30 years old who had recovered from COVID-19.

The genes are TRBV9 and TRBJ2-7; a possible D gene is TRBD1 (6 bases). With 0 bases removed from V and 2 bases from J, the gap between germline ends came to 15 bases. The CDR3 is 16 amino acids. Germline V gives CDR1 SGDLS, CDR2 YYNGEE. The CDR3 protein is CASSVAQGRRTYEQYF. CDR3 bases: TGTGCCAGCAGCGTAGCTCAGGGGCGAAGGACCTACGAGCAGTACTTC.

The chain recombines TRBV6-5 with TRBJ1-3; D possibly corresponds to TRBD1 (6 bases). Trimming left V 4 bases short and J 4 bases short, with 14 bases between. Per the germline V gene, CDR1 is MNHEY and CDR2 is SVGAGI. This CDR3 spans 15 amino acids. In DNA form, the CDR3 reads TGTGCCAGCAGTTTACGCGGGGGGCTAGGAAACACCATATATTTT. Translating it yields CASSLRGGLGNTIYF.

This rearrangement joins TRBV7-8 to TRBJ2-7; no reliable D call. The germline V gene has CDR1 SGHVS and CDR2 FQNEAQ. V dropped 1 base and J dropped 2 bases, with 15 bases sitting between them. This CDR3 region has 16 residues. The CDR3 region has the DNA TGTGCCAGCAGCTTAGGGAGACCGGCGGCAACCTACGAGCAGTACTTC. This sequence encodes CASSLGRPAATYEQYF.

This clone was seen at least ten times. This chain uses TRBV25-1 with TRBJ2-2, with 8 bases that match TRBD1. The V gene's germline CDR1 is MGHDK and CDR2 SYGVNS. The ends lost 4 bases at V and 3 bases at J; junction bases unmatched: 4. The CDR3 is 15 amino acids. CDR3 in DNA: TGTGCCAGCAGTGCGGGACAGGTCCACACCGGGGAGCTGTTTTTT. Translation: CASSAGQVHTGELFF.

The chain links TRBV20-1 to TRBJ2-1; possibly TRBD1 for D (5 bases). Trimming took 3 bases from V and 7 from J, leaving 10 bases between them. The CDR3 has 12 amino acids. The germline gives CDR1 DFQATT, CDR2 SNEGSKA (reference sequence). The CDR3 spells CSASPGWNEQFF. For the CDR3, the DNA is TGCAGTGCTAGTCCAGGGTGGAATGAGCAGTTCTTC.

The gene calls are TRBV7-9 and TRBJ2-1; D is unclear. The CDR3 loop spans 14 amino acids. Trimming left V 2 bases short and J 8 bases short, with 13 bases between. CDR1 and CDR2 (germline): SEHNR, FQNEAQ (reference sequence). The CDR3 DNA reads as TGTGCCAGCAGCTTAAACCAACGCGCCGATGAGCAGTTCTTC. This codes for CASSLNQRADEQFF. Variable domain in full (rest from reference TRBV7-9 and TRBJ2-1): DTGVSQNPRHKITKRGQNVTFRCDPISEHNRLYWYRQTLGQGPEFLTYFQNEAQLEKSRLLSDRFSAERPKGSFSTLEIQRTEQGDSAMYLCASSLNQRADEQFFGPGTRLTVL.

V gene TRBV28 combines with J gene TRBJ1-2; no clear D gene. Trimming shortened V by 3 bases and J by 9 bases, and 17 bases separated the two germline ends. CDR1 MDHEN and CDR2 SYDVKM come from the germline V gene. The CDR3 runs to 14 residues. CDR3 bases: TGTGCCAGCAGTTTTGGAAGTGTCCCGGGGAGCTACACCTTC. Protein: CASSFGSVPGSYTF.

CDR3 in DNA: TGTGCCAGCAGTGACTCGGCGGGAGAAACAGATACGCAGTATTTT. Protein product: CASSDSAGETDTQYF. The chain uses TRBV6-4 and TRBJ2-3, with 7 positions matching TRBD2. V lost 0 bases and J lost 3; bases outside the gene matches: 3. Germline V CDR1 and CDR2: MRHNA, SNTAGT. The CDR3 is made up of 15 amino acids.

The rearrangement uses TRBV6-5 and TRBJ1-1; D possibly corresponds to TRBD1 (6 bases). CDR3 length equals 15 residues. Germline assignment: CDR1 MNHEY and CDR2 SVGAGI. V dropped 2 bases and J dropped 0 bases, with 10 bases sitting between them. The CDR3 DNA reads as TGTGCCAGCAGTTACCAGTACAGGGTGAACACTGAAGCTTTCTTT. It codes for CASSYQYRVNTEAFF.

This clone was recorded only once. The chain employs TRBV15 and TRBJ2-7; D possibly corresponds to TRBD2 (5 bases). CDR3 length: 16 amino acids. Per the germline V gene, CDR1 is LNHNV and CDR2 is YYDKDF (reference sequence). V was cut by 2 bases and J by 2 bases, with 16 bases left in between. The chain's CDR3 is CATSRRVNSATYEQYF. The CDR3, as DNA: TGTGCCACCAGCAGAAGGGTTAATAGCGCAACCTACGAGCAGTACTTC.

CDR3 sequence (DNA): TGCGCCAGCAGTCAAATTCAGACAGGGGCTGGCTACACCTTC. It specifies CASSQIQTGAGYTF. V gene TRBV5-1 combines with J gene TRBJ1-2; 8 nucleotides agree with TRBD1. This CDR3 comprises 14 residues. V trimming: 5 bases; J trimming: 7 bases; junction bases outside the gene matches: 10. The germline V gene encodes CDR1 SGHRS and CDR2 YFSETQ.

The chain employs TRBV28 and TRBJ1-5; D unresolved. The CDR3 is 13 amino acids. Germline values: CDR1 MDHEN, CDR2 SYDVKM. V was trimmed by 7 bases and J by 5 bases, leaving 12 bases between them. CDR3 nucleotide sequence: TGTGCCAGCATTGGTGAGAACTATCAGCCCCAGCATTTT. Amino acids: CASIGENYQPQHF.

The V gene is TRBV5-5, the J gene TRBJ2-7; 8 bases map to TRBD2. After removal of 1 base from V and 3 bases from J, the junction contained 15 bases not matched to a gene. CDR1 SGHKS and CDR2 YYEKEE come from the germline V gene (reference sequence). The CDR3 contains 18 residues. The CDR3 DNA is TGTGCCAGCAGCTTGACGCGGGGTAGCGGGAAAGATTACTACGAGCAGTACTTC. This codes for CASSLTRGSGKDYYEQYF.

This chain links TRBV19 with TRBJ1-3; possible D gene TRBD1, 5 bases. The CDR3 runs 15 residues. Germline V CDR1 and CDR2: LNHDA, SQIVND (reference sequence). Trimming took 5 bases from V and 0 from J, leaving 11 bases between them. CDR3 residues: CASSAGIFSGNTIYF. CDR3 DNA: TGTGCCAGTAGTGCAGGGATCTTCTCTGGAAACACCATATATTTT.

The V call is TRBV27, the J call TRBJ2-1; 8 bases match TRBD1. Germline V gene sequence: CDR1 MNHEY, CDR2 SMNVEV (reference sequence). J was trimmed by 4 bases and V by 3 bases; bases with no gene match: 11. CDR3 size: 17 residues. This chain's CDR3 is CASSFQGALGHYNEQFF. The CDR3 DNA reads as TGTGCCAGCAGTTTTCAGGGGGCATTAGGCCATTACAATGAGCAGTTCTTC.

The chain is built from TRBV28 and TRBJ1-1, with TRBD1 matching over 9 bases. J lost 5 bases, V lost 3 bases, and 16 bases had no gene match. The CDR3 has 18 residues. The germline CDR1 and CDR2 sequences are MDHEN and SYDVKM. The CDR3 spells CASSFFPPRTGARTEAFF. Here the CDR3 DNA reads TGTGCCAGCAGTTTCTTCCCCCCTAGGACAGGGGCAAGGACTGAAGCTTTCTTT. Full variable domain (outside the CDR3, taken from reference TRBV28 and TRBJ1-1): DVKVTQSSRYLVKRTGEKVFLECVQDMDHENMFWYRQDPGLGLRLIYFSYDVKMKEKGDIPEGYSVSREKKERFSLILESASTNQTSMYLCASSFFPPRTGARTEAFFGQGTRLTVV.

The chain links TRBV6-5 to TRBJ2-5; D is perhaps TRBD2 (5 bases). V dropped 7 bases and J dropped 5 bases, with 17 bases sitting between them. CDR1 and CDR2 (germline): MNHEY, SVGAGI. The CDR3 loop spans 14 amino acids. CDR3 nucleotide sequence: TGTGCCAGCACTCTACATTCGGGGAGCGAGACCCAGTACTTC. It specifies CASTLHSGSETQYF.

This rearrangement joins TRBV15 to TRBJ2-7, with unresolved D. The CDR3 runs to 20 residues. Trimming took 0 bases from V and 0 from J, leaving 24 bases between them. Germline V gene data show CDR1 as LNHNV and CDR2 as YYDKDF (reference sequence). DNA of the CDR3: TGTGCCACCAGCAGAGAACCCACCTGGCCTTTTTTAAACAGCTCCTACGAGCAGTACTTC. Translation: CATSREPTWPFLNSSYEQYF.

The chain joins TRBV30 to TRBJ1-4; no firm D call. CDR3 length: 14 amino acids. V was trimmed by 8 bases and J by 4 bases, leaving 17 bases between them. The germline CDR1 and CDR2 sequences are GTSNPN and SVGIG (reference sequence). DNA of the CDR3: TGTGCCGGGAAAAATGCGGTCATTAATGAAAAACTGTTTTTT. Translated: CAGKNAVINEKLFF.

V gene TRBV5-1 combines with J gene TRBJ2-1; 11 bases line up with TRBD2. J was trimmed by 8 bases and V by 0 bases; bases with no gene match: 13. Looked up from germline, CDR1 is SGHRS and CDR2 is YFSETQ. The CDR3 is 18 residues long. CDR3: CASSLAGGIAGGPDEQFF. CDR3 bases: TGCGCCAGCAGCTTGGCGGGGGGTATAGCGGGAGGGCCCGATGAGCAGTTCTTC. Full variable domain (remainder filled in from reference TRBV5-1 and TRBJ2-1): KAGVTQTPRYLIKTRGQQVTLSCSPISGHRSVSWYQQTPGQGLQFLFEYFSETQRNKGNFPGRFSGRQFSNSRSEMNVSTLELGDSALYLCASSLAGGIAGGPDEQFFGPGTRLTVL.

V gene TRBV2 combines with J gene TRBJ2-7, with D uncertain. The V end lost 7 bases, the J end lost 5 bases, and 18 bases lay between the germline ends. Germline V lookup: CDR1 SNHLY, CDR2 FYNNEI. This CDR3 is 14 amino acids long. CDR3 region: CASKTQTMVDEQYF. CDR3 DNA: TGTGCCAGCAAAACCCAAACTATGGTCGACGAGCAGTACTTC.

V gene TRBV28 combines with J gene TRBJ1-5; tentative D call: TRBD1 (5 bases). Germline V gene data show CDR1 as MDHEN and CDR2 as SYDVKM. Trimming shortened V by 7 bases and J by 4 bases, and 26 bases separated the two germline ends. The CDR3 is 18 amino acids. DNA of the CDR3: TGTGCCAGCACTCAGCTAGCTTTGCGGGGGGAGATAAATCAGCCCCAGCATTTT. Its translation: CASTQLALRGEINQPQHF.

The chain couples TRBV18 to TRBJ1-3; D gene uncertain. The CDR3 contains 13 residues. V was cut by 6 bases and J by 4 bases, with 10 bases left in between. Germline values: CDR1 KGHSH, CDR2 LQKENI. The CDR3, as DNA: TGTGCCAGCTCCGGCGGATCGGGAAACACCATATATTTT. Protein: CASSGGSGNTIYF. The full variable domain, in which reference TRBV18 and TRBJ1-3 provide the parts outside the CDR3, is NAGVMQNPRHLVRRRGQEARLRCSPMKGHSHVYWYRQLPEEGLKFMVYLQKENIIDESGMPKERFSAEFPKEGPSILRIQQVVRGDSAAYFCASSGGSGNTIYFGEGSWLTVV.

The J gene is TRBJ2-1, the V gene TRBV12-5; the match to TRBD2 covers 8 bases. The V segment lost 9 bases and the J segment 8 bases; nucleotides outside the gene matches: 9. The CDR3 covers 13 residues. Germline V gene lookup returns CDR1 LGHNT and CDR2 FRNRAP. The CDR3 reads CASKREIVDEQFF. In DNA form, the CDR3 reads TGTGCTAGCAAGCGGGAGATAGTTGATGAGCAGTTCTTC.

This clone was observed a few times. The V and J genes are TRBV2 and TRBJ1-1; possible D gene TRBD1, 5 bases. V lost 5 bases and J lost 10, with 17 bases in between. Germline V gene lookup returns CDR1 SNHLY and CDR2 FYNNEI. The CDR3 is made up of 13 amino acids. The CDR3 sequence: CASSPEGRGGAFF. The CDR3 nucleotides read TGTGCCAGCAGTCCAGAAGGGCGGGGGGGAGCTTTCTTT.